This T cell receptor (beta chain) was observed in a study of CD8 T cells in Susac syndrome. RNA in amounts of roughly 0.45 to 1 ug was reverse transcribed with random hexamers. Across 54 Vbeta and 13 Jbeta, immunoSEQ multiplex PCR amplified TCR beta CDR3. One entry per CDR3 protein, called by TCRdb with MiXCR from the immunoSEQ multiplex PCR reads. The sample lists roughly 130,000 distinct CDR3 sequences, 90% to 95% occurring once. CDR3 length: 16 residues. Trimming at V came to 5 bases and at J to 9 bases, leaving 14 bases not matched to a gene. The germline gives CDR1 LGHDT, CDR2 YNNKEL (reference sequence).

What was sequenced was CD4+ T cells from PBMCs. The chain uses TRBV3-1 and TRBJ2-1, with TRBD2 matching over 9 bases. The source is a human donor with multiple sclerosis. This CDR3 is CASSSRTWVAGAEQFF. The CDR3 DNA follows: TGTGCCAGCAGCTCCCGAACATGGGTAGCGGGAGCTGAGCAGTTCTTC.